The 10 T cell receptor beta chains reported below all come from one sample, sequenced in a study of cytomegalovirus exposure and HLA in healthy donors. This table comes from immunoSEQ multiplex PCR, and its TCRdb copy is limited to in-frame clones, with some not included. This table has under 80,000 clones, 85% to 95% appearing once. Material: PBMCs. These TCRs come from a woman aged 18-29 years in good health and CMV-seronegative.

A single count supports this clone. The gene calls are TRBV25-1 and TRBJ2-1; 9 bases are shared with TRBD2. Germline loops: CDR1 MGHDK, CDR2 SYGVNS. This CDR3 comprises 17 residues. V gave up 4 bases and J gave up 3 bases; unmatched junction bases: 10. The CDR3 here is CASSGLAGLLVYNEQFF. The CDR3 DNA is TGTGCCAGCAGTGGTCTAGCGGGGCTCCTAGTCTACAATGAGCAGTTCTTC. Together with reference TRBV25-1 and TRBJ2-1, the CDR3 gives the full variable domain: EADIYQTPRYLVIGTGKKITLECSQTMGHDKMYWYQQDPGMELHLIHYSYGVNSTEKGDLSSESTVSRIRTEHFPLTLESARPSHTSQYLCASSGLAGLLVYNEQFFGPGTRLTVL.

In its sample, this clone was seen a few times. The rearrangement links TRBV9 to TRBJ2-1; 7 positions match TRBD2. This CDR3 contains 15 residues. Germline trimming cut 3 bases from V and 11 bases from J; bases unmatched to any gene: 14. From germline, CDR1 is SGDLS and CDR2 YYNGEE. CDR3 sequence: CASSASGTLSSQQFF. For the CDR3, the DNA is TGTGCCAGCAGCGCTAGCGGTACGCTCTCTTCCCAGCAGTTCTTC.

The rearrangement uses TRBV4-1 and TRBJ2-3; a possible D gene is TRBD1 (5 bases). Trimming took off 4 bases at V and 2 bases at J, with 13 bases between the two ends. This CDR3 spans 15 amino acids. The germline V gene encodes CDR1 MGHRA and CDR2 YSYEKL. The CDR3 sequence: CASSPLMGLTDTQYF. CDR3 coding DNA: TGCGCCAGCAGCCCACTGATGGGGCTCACAGATACGCAGTATTTT.

V usage is TRBV7-6 and J usage is TRBJ2-7, with 12 positions matching TRBD2. The germline V gene encodes CDR1 SGHVS and CDR2 FNYEAQ. CDR3 length equals 15 residues. With V trimmed by 2 bases and J by 7 bases, 6 bases remained unmatched. CDR3: CASSLSTSGSDEQYF. CDR3 nucleotides: TGTGCCAGCAGCTTATCGACTAGCGGGAGCGATGAGCAGTACTTC.

The chain has TRBV10-2 and TRBJ2-7; maybe TRBD1 (6 bases). V lost 6 bases to trimming and J lost 3 bases, with 6 bases between them. From germline, CDR1 is WSHSY and CDR2 SAAADI. The CDR3 loop spans 11 amino acids. CDR3 sequence: CASRQGYEQYF. CDR3 nucleotides: TGCGCCAGCAGACAGGGCTACGAGCAGTACTTC.

This chain joins TRBV16 and TRBJ2-7, with D perhaps matching TRBD1 (5 bases). Germline assignment: CDR1 KGHSY and CDR2 FQNENV. The length of the CDR3 is 16 residues. V was shortened by 1 base and J by 0 bases, with 13 bases between the two germline ends. The CDR3 loop reads CASSQWGQVSSYEQYF. In DNA, the CDR3 is TGTGCCAGCAGCCAATGGGGCCAGGTAAGCTCCTACGAGCAGTACTTC.

The V call is TRBV30, the J call TRBJ2-7; 7 bases agree with TRBD1. CDR1 and CDR2 from the germline V gene are GTSNPN and SVGIG (reference sequence). Trimming took 4 bases from V and 5 from J; bases not matched to a gene: 8. CDR3 size: 13 residues. The CDR3 nucleotides read TGTGCCTGGACCCGTAAGGGGGCAAACGAGCAGTACTTC. Its protein is CAWTRKGANEQYF.

This sequence joins TRBV11-1 and TRBJ2-1; the match to TRBD2 covers 8 bases. Germline loops: CDR1 SGHAT, CDR2 FQDESV (reference sequence). Trimming cost V 6 bases and J 7 bases; bases outside gene matches: 11. The CDR3 runs 15 residues. The CDR3 here is CASSLGVAGLNEQFF. For the CDR3, the DNA is TGTGCCAGCAGTCTCGGGGTAGCGGGGTTAAATGAGCAGTTCTTC.

The J gene is TRBJ2-1, the V gene TRBV15; TRBD2 aligns across 10 bases. The CDR3 loop spans 17 amino acids. V was clipped by 5 bases and J by 4 bases; unmatched bases: 11. Germline loops: CDR1 LNHNV, CDR2 YYDKDF (reference sequence). The chain's CDR3 is CATSSGQLAGIYNEQFF. The CDR3 region has the DNA TGTGCCACCAGCTCCGGACAACTAGCGGGGATATACAATGAGCAGTTCTTC.

On this clone: Germline and junction disagree at one end, which may indicate a read error. The chain combines TRBV6-1 with TRBJ1-1, with no clear D. Germline V gene lookup returns CDR1 MNHNS and CDR2 SASEGT. This CDR3 has 13 amino acids. DNA of the CDR3: TGTGCCAGCGGTGACTTCGGGAGCACTGAAGCTTTCTTT. Encoded protein: CASGDFGSTEAFF.